This TCR beta chain was obtained from a study of cytomegalovirus exposure and HLA in healthy donors. V trimming: 6 bases; J trimming: 5 bases; junction bases outside the gene matches: 8. From germline, CDR1 is SGHAT and CDR2 FQNNGV. The CDR3 totals 14 residues. It was with 60 Vbeta and 13 Jbeta primers that the PCR ran. Assay used: immunoSEQ multiplex PCR; TCRdb lists only in-frame clones, some missing. The sample records around 150,000 clones, around 73% being singletons. Findings of the study overall: Indistinguishable V segments, including TRBV6-2 and TRBV6-3, were excluded.

Concerning this clone: Its cognate antigen is unknown.

This chain uses TRBV11-2 with TRBJ1-1; 8 bases are shared with TRBD1. Sequencing used PBMCs. This TCR was recovered from a male donor in good health and CMV-seronegative. CDR3: CASRDNRGKTEAFF. CDR3 nucleotide sequence: TGTGCCAGCAGGGATAACAGGGGGAAGACTGAAGCTTTCTTT.